These T cell receptor beta chains were read from a single sample in a study of early T cells in non-severe SARS-CoV-2 infection. Using its own MiXCR run on the 5' RACE reads, TCRdb lists one record per CDR3 protein. The sample yields some 40,000 distinct CDR3 sequences, approximately 4.6% seen once. The sequenced sample was whole blood. The receptors were gathered from an adult who was a healthcare worker with PCR-confirmed SARS-CoV-2 infection or an uninfected control (not recorded which). CDR3s include the opening cysteine and the closing phenylalanine or tryptophan.

TRBV2	TRBJ1-1	CASSSRTENTEAFF
TRBV12-3/TRBV12-4	TRBJ1-5	CASRKTQQGNQPQHF
TRBV7-8	TRBJ2-3	CASSTISGDTQYF
TRBV6-2/TRBV6-3	TRBJ2-6	CASSSAPAGANVLTF
TRBV20-1	TRBJ2-2	CSAAGIAAGELFF
TRBV12-3/TRBV12-4	TRBJ2-3	CASTPLSTLSLKQTQYF
TRBV23-1	TRBJ2-1	CASSQSRPSGSYNEQFF
TRBV5-6	TRBJ2-7	CASSNEGGEQYF
TRBV29-1	TRBJ1-4	CSGGRDEKLFF
TRBV5-1	TRBJ1-6	CASSNDRGVSPLHF
TRBV29-1	TRBJ2-4	CSMTGGENIQYF
TRBV20-1	TRBJ1-2	CSAEKGARGYTF
TRBV20-1	TRBJ2-7	CSAPSQTGSSYEQYF
TRBV19	TRBJ2-5	CASSMLAGGQETQYF
TRBV19	TRBJ2-7	CASSAPGLGSEQYF
TRBV7-9	TRBJ1-1	CASRPGTGVTEAFF
TRBV5-6	TRBJ1-2	CASSDSSNYGYTF
TRBV24-1	TRBJ2-2	CATSDNQNTGELFF
TRBV5-4	TRBJ2-5	CASSLAGGAGETQYF
TRBV4-2	TRBJ1-2	CASSQEALYFDGYTF
TRBV2	TRBJ2-3	CASSEATQGAQYF
TRBV29-1	TRBJ2-4	CSAGGREGGIQYF
TRBV29-1	TRBJ1-2	CSVVKGAQEGYTF
TRBV5-4	TRBJ2-3	CASSLGRGTVASTDTQYF
TRBV7-6	TRBJ2-1	CASSARVDDYNEQFF
TRBV7-2	TRBJ2-1	CASSLGGRGGIDEQFF
TRBV10-2	TRBJ1-3	CASSRGLDGNTIYF
TRBV5-5	TRBJ1-5	CASSWDRVQPQHF
TRBV19	TRBJ2-1	CASSRLAGGPGNEQFF
TRBV10-3	TRBJ2-7	CAVSGQGTYEQYF
TRBV18	TRBJ1-1	CASSQGAEAFF
TRBV5-1	TRBJ1-2	CASSLVPGADYGYTF
TRBV7-6	TRBJ2-2	CASSPYRDATGELFF
TRBV5-5	TRBJ2-7	CASSYGGHYEQYF
TRBV4-1	TRBJ1-6	CASSERQGYSPLHF
TRBV20-1	TRBJ1-2	CSARDPRGGGYTF
TRBV5-5	TRBJ2-3	CASSSQGGPDTQYF
TRBV7-9	TRBJ1-1	CASIDTGTPNTEAFF
TRBV30	TRBJ1-1	CAWTPILDTEAFF
TRBV29-1	TRBJ1-6	CSVIFGTGLNSPLHF
TRBV3-1	TRBJ2-2	CASSLLYNTGELFF
TRBV3-2	TRBJ2-2	CASSPTGVAGELFF
TRBV5-1	TRBJ1-2	CASSSGRQGADYGYTF
TRBV18	TRBJ1-1	CASSPIPGDTEAFF
TRBV20-1	TRBJ1-1	CSAPDERGNTEAFF
TRBV7-9	TRBJ1-1	CASSLSTGNLANTEAFF
TRBV20-1	TRBJ1-1	CSARDRSDSTEAFF
TRBV14	TRBJ1-2	CASSQNAAGGYTF
TRBV3-1	TRBJ2-7	CASSQGSFGYEQYF
TRBV6-5	TRBJ2-5	CASRTSGVIWETQYF
TRBV19	TRBJ1-5	CASSSNSFDQPQHF
TRBV13	TRBJ2-5	CASSLFTEETQYF
TRBV20-1	TRBJ2-5	CSAASLAGAQETQYF
TRBV10-2	TRBJ1-6	CASREQVSYNSPLHF
TRBV20-1	TRBJ2-5	CSASTGQVDRETQYF